Presented here are 30 T cell receptor beta chains from one specimen sequenced in a study of T-cell memory formation after mild COVID-19. MiXCR, run by TCRdb on the 5' RACE reads, gives a single entry per CDR3 protein. The sample has some 340,000 distinct CDR3 sequences, under 15% seen once. The sequencing input was PBMCs or a T cell subset sorted from them (not recorded which). These receptors came from a man between 18 and 35 years old who had mild COVID-19 (a few samples of this study predate the infection). Cell type and time point are not known.

This clonotype was seen only a few times. This chain links TRBV5-1 with TRBJ1-6, with D perhaps matching TRBD1 (5 bases). Germline CDR1 reads SGHRS; CDR2 reads YFSETQ. V was shortened by 3 bases and J by 8 bases, with 18 bases between the two germline ends. The CDR3 consists of 16 residues. In nucleotides, the CDR3 is TGCGCCAGCAGCTCCACTGGCTACAGGATGGATTCACCCCTCCACTTT. Translating gives CASSSTGYRMDSPLHF.

J is TRBJ1-5 and V is TRBV4-3; 8 bases agree with TRBD1. The CDR3 consists of 13 residues. Per the germline V gene, CDR1 is LGHNA and CDR2 is YSLEER. Trimming at V came to 4 bases and at J to 6 bases, leaving 2 bases not matched to a gene. The CDR3 loop reads CASSRTGGQPQHF. Here the CDR3 DNA reads TGCGCCAGCAGCCGAACAGGGGGTCAGCCCCAGCATTTT.

This clonotype was detected ten times or more. The chain employs TRBV5-1 and TRBJ1-1; no definite D call. The V end was cut by 0 bases, the J end by 6 bases, with 12 bases between. The CDR3 sequence is 14 residues long. Germline V lookup: CDR1 SGHRS, CDR2 YFSETQ. The CDR3 spells CASSLAMGFAEAFF. The CDR3, as DNA: TGCGCCAGCAGCTTGGCCATGGGGTTTGCTGAAGCTTTCTTT. The full variable domain, completed using reference TRBV5-1 and TRBJ1-1, is KAGVTQTPRYLIKTRGQQVTLSCSPISGHRSVSWYQQTPGQGLQFLFEYFSETQRNKGNFPGRFSGRQFSNSRSEMNVSTLELGDSALYLCASSLAMGFAEAFFGQGTRLTVV.

J is TRBJ2-1 and V is TRBV2; 8 bases are a match to TRBD1. CDR1 is SNHLY and CDR2 is FYNNEI in the germline V gene. V was clipped by 8 bases and J by 5 bases; unmatched bases: 5. The CDR3 is made up of 13 amino acids. The CDR3 DNA reads TGTGCCAGCGCCCCGGACAGGGACAATGAGCAGTTCTTC. Translated: CASAPDRDNEQFF.

The V call is TRBV7-2, the J call TRBJ1-1; D is perhaps TRBD1 (5 bases). The CDR3 is made up of 14 amino acids. The germline V and J ends were trimmed by 0 bases and 3 bases, with 8 bases remaining between them. CDR1 and CDR2 from the germline V gene are SGHTA and FQGNSA. Written as DNA, the CDR3 is TGTGCCAGCAGCTTAGCACAGGTGTACACTGAAGCTTTCTTT. It translates to CASSLAQVYTEAFF.

The rearrangement joins TRBV15 to TRBJ2-1, with TRBD2 matching over 9 bases. Germline CDR1 LNHNV, CDR2 YYDKDF (reference sequence). With 1 base clipped from V and 2 bases from J, the junction kept 3 bases outside the gene matches. This CDR3 is 16 amino acids long. CDR3 DNA: TGTGCCACCAGCAGAGTTCAGCGGGGGGCCTACAATGAGCAGTTCTTC. Its translation: CATSRVQRGAYNEQFF.

This chain uses TRBV6-1 with TRBJ1-5; no definite D call. CDR1 and CDR2 (germline): MNHNS, SASEGT. This CDR3 is built from 13 residues. Trimming took off 5 bases at V and 5 bases at J, with 10 bases between the two ends. CDR3 in DNA: TGTGCCAGCAGTCCTATCCGCGATCAGCCCCAGCATTTT. Protein sequence: CASSPIRDQPQHF.

This clonotype was seen many times. The chain carries TRBV24-1 and TRBJ2-1, with 10 bases matching TRBD1. CDR3 length equals 15 residues. With V trimmed by 3 bases and J by 9 bases, 7 bases remained unmatched. Germline CDR1 KGHDR, CDR2 SFDVKD. The CDR3 sequence is CATSDPGQGRGEQFF. The CDR3 nucleotides read TGTGCCACCAGTGATCCGGGACAGGGGAGAGGTGAGCAGTTCTTC.

The CDR3 region is CASSISSATDTQYF. CDR3 in DNA: TGTGCCAGTAGTATTTCAAGCGCCACAGATACGCAGTATTTT. The chain joins TRBV19 to TRBJ2-3; D ambiguous. This CDR3 comprises 14 residues. CDR1 and CDR2 from the germline V gene are LNHDA and SQIVND (reference sequence). Trimming pared 3 bases from V and 2 bases from J, leaving 9 bases between.

The V gene is TRBV9, the J gene TRBJ2-1; D may be TRBD1 (5 bases). The V and J ends lost 3 bases and 4 bases respectively, with 14 bases between them. CDR1 SGDLS and CDR2 YYNGEE come from the germline V gene. The CDR3 is 15 residues long. CDR3 coding DNA: TGTGCCAGCAGCGAGAGGAAGACAGAATACAATGAGCAGTTCTTC. Translating it yields CASSERKTEYNEQFF.

This clonotype was observed a few times. J is TRBJ2-2 and V is TRBV10-3; 8 bases are a match to TRBD1. Germline V gives CDR1 ENHRY, CDR2 SYGVKD. J lost 6 bases, V lost 4 bases, and 4 bases had no gene match. This CDR3 region has 14 residues. The CDR3 here is CAISALQGAGELFF. The DNA for the CDR3 is TGTGCCATCAGTGCGCTACAGGGGGCCGGGGAGCTGTTTTTT.

The chain combines TRBV2 with TRBJ1-1, with D uncertain. CDR1 is SNHLY and CDR2 is FYNNEI in the germline V gene. This CDR3 has 13 residues. V was cut by 6 bases and J by 6 bases, with 14 bases left in between. CDR3 in amino acids: CASRRTLDPEAFF. CDR3 in DNA: TGTGCCAGCAGGAGGACCCTCGACCCTGAAGCTTTCTTT. Full variable domain (remainder filled in from reference TRBV2 and TRBJ1-1): EPEVTQTPSHQVTQMGQEVILRCVPISNHLYFYWYRQILGQKVEFLVSFYNNEISEKSEIFDDQFSVERPDGSNFTLKIRSTKLEDSAMYFCASRRTLDPEAFFGQGTRLTVV.

Only a few counts were recorded for this clonotype. The rearrangement uses TRBV7-2 and TRBJ2-7; 10 bases fit TRBD2. The germline V gene encodes CDR1 SGHTA and CDR2 FQGNSA. V lost 5 bases to trimming and J lost 2 bases; unmatched junction nucleotides: 6. The length of the CDR3 is 15 residues. CDR3 nucleotides: TGTGCCAGCAGCATAGGGGGGACTAGCGCCTACGAGCAGTACTTC. Its protein product is CASSIGGTSAYEQYF. Together with reference TRBV7-2 and TRBJ2-7, the CDR3 gives the full variable domain: GAGVSQSPSNKVTEKGKDVELRCDPISGHTALYWYRQSLGQGLEFLIYFQGNSAPDKSGLPSDRFSAERTGGSVSTLTIQRTQQEDSAVYLCASSIGGTSAYEQYFGPGTRLTVT.

V usage is TRBV5-1 and J usage is TRBJ1-1; 8 bases agree with TRBD1. This CDR3 comprises 14 residues. The ends lost 5 bases at V and 0 bases at J; junction bases unmatched: 3. Looked up from germline, CDR1 is SGHRS and CDR2 is YFSETQ. The CDR3, as DNA: TGCGCCAGCAGGCGACAGGGGATGAACACTGAAGCTTTCTTT. Its protein is CASRRQGMNTEAFF. Drawing the rest from reference TRBV5-1 and TRBJ1-1, the complete variable domain is KAGVTQTPRYLIKTRGQQVTLSCSPISGHRSVSWYQQTPGQGLQFLFEYFSETQRNKGNFPGRFSGRQFSNSRSEMNVSTLELGDSALYLCASRRQGMNTEAFFGQGTRLTVV.

The chain has TRBV5-5 and TRBJ2-5, with D unclear. Germline-derived CDR1 and CDR2 are SGHKS and YYEKEE (reference sequence). Trimming cost V 0 bases and J 9 bases, with 15 bases left between them. This CDR3 region has 14 residues. CDR3 nucleotide sequence: TGTGCCAGCAGCTTGGGGGTTCCTCCAGAAGCCCAGTACTTC. As protein: CASSLGVPPEAQYF. The full variable domain, its missing parts supplied by reference TRBV5-5 and TRBJ2-5, is DAGVTQSPTHLIKTRGQQVTLRCSPISGHKSVSWYQQVLGQGPQFIFQYYEKEERGRGNFPDRFSARQFPNYSSELNVNALLLGDSALYLCASSLGVPPEAQYFGPGTRLLVL.

The table lists this clonotype with many counts. The J gene is TRBJ1-1, the V gene TRBV7-3; TRBD1 aligns across 8 bases. Per the germline V gene, CDR1 is SGHTA and CDR2 is FQGTGA. This CDR3 region has 12 residues. Unmatched junction bases numbered 7, after V lost 5 bases and J lost 11 bases. CDR3 amino acids: CASSGDRGGAFF. The CDR3 DNA sequence: TGTGCCAGCAGCGGCGACAGGGGTGGCGCTTTCTTT.

This chain's CDR3 is CASSVGGQAVYNEQFF. CDR3 nucleotide sequence: TGTGCCAGCAGCGTTGGAGGGCAGGCGGTATACAATGAGCAGTTCTTC. The chain joins TRBV9 to TRBJ2-1, with D possibly TRBD2 on 6 matching bases. The CDR3 has 16 amino acids. Deletions cut 2 bases from V and 4 bases from J, with 16 bases between. Per the germline V gene, CDR1 is SGDLS and CDR2 is YYNGEE.

This clonotype occurred a few times. The V call is TRBV4-3, the J call TRBJ2-1; D is perhaps TRBD2 (5 bases). The length of the CDR3 is 15 residues. V lost 1 base and J 4 bases, leaving 11 bases between the germline ends. Looked up from germline, CDR1 is LGHNA and CDR2 is YSLEER. As DNA, the CDR3 is TGCGCCAGCAGCCAAGCAGGAGGAACTTACAATGAGCAGTTCTTC. This codes for CASSQAGGTYNEQFF.

The table lists this clonotype with a few counts. This chain uses TRBV9 with TRBJ2-1; D is uncertain. Trimming pared 3 bases from V and 6 bases from J, leaving 16 bases between. The CDR3 extends over 15 amino acids. From germline, CDR1 is SGDLS and CDR2 YYNGEE. As DNA, the CDR3 is TGTGCCAGCAGCGCCTCGGGTCAGTTCTCCAATGAGCAGTTCTTC. Amino acid sequence: CASSASGQFSNEQFF.

J is TRBJ2-5 and V is TRBV7-2, with a tentative D call TRBD1 (5 bases). The length of the CDR3 is 14 residues. The germline V and J ends were trimmed by 3 bases and 2 bases, with 10 bases remaining between them. CDR1 SGHTA and CDR2 FQGNSA come from the germline V gene. This CDR3 reads CASSFRQYQETQYF. In DNA, the CDR3 is TGTGCCAGCAGCTTCCGACAGTATCAAGAGACCCAGTACTTC.

The V and J genes are TRBV15 and TRBJ2-2, with 7 bases matching TRBD2. Germline V gene lookup returns CDR1 LNHNV and CDR2 YYDKDF (reference sequence). The J segment lost 3 bases and the V segment lost 0 bases, leaving 7 bases of the junction unmatched. CDR3 length: 17 amino acids. The CDR3 DNA reads TGTGCCACCAGCAGAGAGGGGGGGATTCGTTACACCGGGGAGCTGTTTTTT. Translated: CATSREGGIRYTGELFF.

This clonotype showed up just a few times. The V call is TRBV4-3, the J call TRBJ2-7; 7 nucleotides agree with TRBD1. This CDR3 is built from 15 residues. Trimming removed 0 bases from V and 4 bases from J; junction bases left unmatched: 6. Germline V gene lookup returns CDR1 LGHNA and CDR2 YSLEER. CDR3 sequence (DNA): TGCGCCAGCAGCCAAGAAAGACAGGGTAGTTACGAGCAGTACTTC. The encoded protein is CASSQERQGSYEQYF.

In its sample, this clonotype was seen a few times. The rearrangement uses TRBV15 and TRBJ2-5, with a possible D match to TRBD2 (6 bases). V was trimmed by 1 base and J by 4 bases, leaving 10 bases between them. The CDR3 extends over 14 amino acids. In germline, CDR1 is LNHNV, CDR2 YYDKDF (reference sequence). The CDR3 DNA reads as TGTGCCACCAGCAGAGCGGGGGTTCGAGAGACCCAGTACTTC. This translates into CATSRAGVRETQYF.

The gene calls are TRBV4-1 and TRBJ2-2; D may be TRBD1 (6 bases). Trimming cost V 4 bases and J 6 bases, with 18 bases left between them. CDR1 and CDR2 (germline): MGHRA, YSYEKL. The CDR3 is 16 residues long. CDR3 coding DNA: TGCGCCAGCAGCCTGGGGGCGAGGAGGTTATCCGGGGAGCTGTTTTTT. It translates to CASSLGARRLSGELFF.

In this sample, this clonotype turned up a few times. This rearrangement joins TRBV5-6 to TRBJ1-1; D ambiguous. V shed 0 bases and J shed 7 bases, with 13 bases lying between them. Germline V gene data show CDR1 as SGHDT and CDR2 as YYEEEE. The CDR3 length is 14 residues. The CDR3 DNA sequence: TGTGCCAGCAGCTTGGTTCACAGCCCTATTGAAGCTTTCTTT. Encoded protein: CASSLVHSPIEAFF.

This clonotype was observed a few times. V gene TRBV7-2 combines with J gene TRBJ1-2; no firm D call. Per germline, CDR1 SGHTA and CDR2 FQGNSA. Trimming removed 10 bases at V and 4 bases at J, with 13 bases between. CDR3 size: 12 residues. CDR3 loop: CATKAGLYGYTF. For the CDR3, the DNA is TGTGCCACTAAGGCAGGTCTCTATGGCTACACCTTC.

This clonotype was seen more than once but under ten times. The chain joins TRBV12-3 or TRBV12-4 to TRBJ2-7; TRBD1 agrees at 7 bases. V shed 5 bases, J shed 1 base, and the junction held 8 bases outside the gene matches. The CDR3 length is 15 residues. DNA of the CDR3: TGTGCCAGCAGTCCAAGACAGGGCGAGTCCTACGAGCAGTACTTC. Its translation: CASSPRQGESYEQYF.

The chain carries TRBV20-1 and TRBJ2-5, with 7 bases lining up with TRBD2. The ends lost 1 base at V and 2 bases at J; junction bases unmatched: 7. This CDR3 contains 15 residues. Germline V gives CDR1 DFQATT, CDR2 SNEGSKA (reference sequence). DNA for the CDR3: TGCAGTGCTAGAGCGCTTGGGGGGGAGCAAGAGACCCAGTACTTC. It encodes CSARALGGEQETQYF.

The chain recombines TRBV7-2 with TRBJ2-3; TRBD2 aligns across 9 bases. The CDR3 has 17 amino acids. CDR1 and CDR2 from the germline V gene are SGHTA and FQGNSA. V lost 5 bases, J lost 5 bases, and 14 bases stayed unmatched. The CDR3 protein is CASSLPLAGGSGDTQYF. As DNA, the CDR3 is TGTGCCAGCAGCCTCCCCCTCGCGGGGGGGTCGGGAGATACGCAGTATTTT.

The chain employs TRBV20-1 and TRBJ2-5; D not certain. The V gene lost 0 bases and the J gene lost 5 bases, with 7 bases spanning the gap. Germline V gives CDR1 DFQATT, CDR2 SNEGSKA (reference sequence). The CDR3 is 12 residues long. The CDR3 DNA is TGCAGTGCTAGAGATTACGGGGAGACCCAGTACTTC. It translates to CSARDYGETQYF.